The clone carrying this TCR beta chain has more than one count but fewer than ten. This entry is derived from a study of blood T cell repertoires in COVID-19. Per the original methods: Estimated nucleated cell counts came from reference gene primer amplification. This table comes from immunoSEQ multiplex PCR, and its TCRdb copy is limited to in-frame clones, with some not included. Clonal size and the V and J genes are those of that table, whereas D and trimming came from the DNA. The sample has about 200,000 clones; 70% to 90% are singletons. Sample: peripheral blood. The sequence came from a woman of 80 years or more with acute or convalescent COVID-19.

CDR3 nucleotide sequence: TGTGCCAGCAGCTTGGGAACAGGGTACACTGAAGCTTTCTTT. Amino acids: CASSLGTGYTEAFF. The V and J genes are TRBV5-4 and TRBJ1-1; weak D call: TRBD1 (6 bases). The germline V and J ends were trimmed by 0 bases and 3 bases, with 9 bases remaining between them. Germline CDR1 SGHNT, CDR2 YYREEE (reference sequence). The CDR3 loop spans 14 amino acids.